Sequencing of this TCR beta chain was carried out in a study of shared clonotypes between healthy human individuals (dated by TCRdb to about 2020). Background for the entire study: The cohort included three men and two women between 18 and 49 years of age. To increase sequencing depth and limit assay-specific biases, different laboratories used diverse techniques to prepare libraries and sequence TCR repertoires. The study deeply sequenced blood TCR repertoires of 5 or 6 healthy adults to estimate repertoire size and the extent of clonotype sharing between individuals. Each donor's leukapheresis produced roughly between roughly 0.85 and 10 billion PBMCs.

Donors were healthy HIV-negative adults with no recently reported acute infections or vaccinations. Every donor was a Caucasian adult residing in Nashville, Tennessee, USA. For unsorted samples, tens of millions of PBMCs were counted, and genomic DNA was extracted using the QIAamp DNA Blood Mini kit. After blood collection by leukapheresis, PBMCs were isolated using Ficoll-Histopaque density gradient centrifugation and then cryopreserved in the vapor phase of liquid nitrogen. With regard to this clone: It has no known antigen specificity. Base qualities are not provided; no much larger clone lies one nucleotide away.

Points the paper makes about the study in general: Because the study included a small number of donors, the genetic and exposure-history diversity represented was limited. Sampling was restricted to blood, and TCR repertoires in tissues likely differ from the TCR repertoires found in blood. Pairwise subsampling indicated that sequencing depth was expected to affect the degree of clonotype sharing among donors.

TCR CDR3 regions were amplified from genomic DNA by multiplex PCR using the deep immunoSEQ assay. For each cell subset, the extracted genomic DNA was distributed evenly across all wells of several immunoSEQ 96-well plates, and each plate served as one replicate. For unsorted PBMC, each replicate PCR was loaded with about 300 ng genomic DNA, equivalent to tens of thousands of T cell genomes. Genomic DNA from unsorted PBMC was sequenced over ten immunoSEQ deep assay plates. Purified libraries were measured with a Qubit 3.0 fluorometer, size-checked on a Bioanalyzer 2100, and measured again with the KAPA Library Quantification kit. Each immunoSEQ 96-well plate was sequenced on its own single-read 150-cycle Illumina NextSeq 550 flow cell. On the authors' methods: Because the immunoSEQ output included only junctional sequences and no quality scores, the filtering could not be the same as the filtering used for full-length reads. To assign V/J genes and CDR3, sequences were annotated against IMGT germline references using PyIR, a Python wrapper for IgBLAST v1.9. Reads were filtered out if the reads had weak V/J assignments (E-value above 1e-6), no CDR3, stop codons, out-of-frame junctions, or ambiguous translated residues. A V3J clonotype was defined by an identical inferred V gene, J gene, and CDR3 amino acid sequence. Percentage overlap between repertoires was computed as shared unique clonotypes divided by the size of the smaller repertoire. Repertoire richness was assessed with RTK rarefaction, the Chao1 estimator, and Recon v2.1 estimates of unobserved clonotypes. TCRdb holds this immuneACCESS table with in-frame rearrangements only. Some clones are missing; in checked studies, unresolved V genes explain under half, and the rest has no known cause. The DNA gave D and trimming, while V, J and clone size come from that table. The sample includes about half a million clones, with 75% to 80% observed a single time. The top ten clonotypes cover more than 10% of the sample.

The sample comprised PBMCs. This TCR was recovered from a middle-aged woman in good health. Some clones in this sample may be carry-over from other donors' samples.

The CDR3: CATSRGAGRTYEQYF. Here is the DNA: TGTGCCACCAGCAGAGGTGCAGGAAGAACCTACGAGCAGTACTTC. The rearrangement joined TRBV15 to TRBJ2-7, with the D segment identity uncertain. The junction shows trimming of 1 base on V and 2 bases on J, plus 12 bases between the germline ends. Spanning cysteine to phenylalanine, the CDR3 consists of 15 amino acids. The only DNA kept is the CDR3, 45 bases in frame from the first base. CDR1 and CDR2 are drawn from the germline V gene (reference sequence): LNHNV, YYDKDF.